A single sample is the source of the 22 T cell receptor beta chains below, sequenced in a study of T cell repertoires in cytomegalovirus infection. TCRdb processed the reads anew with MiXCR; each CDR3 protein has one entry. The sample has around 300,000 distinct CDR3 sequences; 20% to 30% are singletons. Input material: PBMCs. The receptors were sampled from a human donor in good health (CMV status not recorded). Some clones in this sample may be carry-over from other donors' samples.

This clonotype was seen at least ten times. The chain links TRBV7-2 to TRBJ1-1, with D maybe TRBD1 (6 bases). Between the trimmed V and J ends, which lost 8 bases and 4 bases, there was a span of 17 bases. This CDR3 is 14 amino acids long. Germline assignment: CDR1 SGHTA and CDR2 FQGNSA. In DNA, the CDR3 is TGTGCCAGCTTGTGGGGGGCGGGGATCACTGAAGCTTTCTTT. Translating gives CASLWGAGITEAFF.

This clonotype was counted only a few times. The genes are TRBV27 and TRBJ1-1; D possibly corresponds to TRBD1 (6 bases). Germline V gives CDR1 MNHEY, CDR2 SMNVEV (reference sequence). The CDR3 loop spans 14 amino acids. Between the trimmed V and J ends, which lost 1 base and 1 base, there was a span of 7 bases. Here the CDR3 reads CASSLWDKNTEAFF. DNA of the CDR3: TGTGCCAGCAGTTTATGGGACAAGAACACTGAAGCTTTCTTT.

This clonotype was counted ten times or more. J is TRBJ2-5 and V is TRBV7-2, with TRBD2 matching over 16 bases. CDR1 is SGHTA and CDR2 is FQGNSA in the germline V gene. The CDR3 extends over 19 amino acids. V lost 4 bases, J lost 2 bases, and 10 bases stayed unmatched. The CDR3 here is CASSSTGTSGRAGQETQYF. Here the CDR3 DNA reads TGTGCCAGCAGCTCTACCGGGACTAGCGGGAGGGCCGGACAAGAGACCCAGTACTTC.

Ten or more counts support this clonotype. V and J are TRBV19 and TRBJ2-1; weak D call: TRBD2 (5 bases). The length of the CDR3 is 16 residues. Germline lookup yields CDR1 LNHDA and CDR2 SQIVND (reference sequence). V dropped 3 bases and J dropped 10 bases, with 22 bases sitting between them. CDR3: CASSMHPGLALREQFF. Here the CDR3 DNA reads TGTGCCAGTAGTATGCACCCGGGTCTAGCCCTCAGGGAGCAGTTCTTC.

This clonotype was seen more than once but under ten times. CDR3 region: CASSLGTSGIYEQYF. The CDR3 nucleotides are TGCGCCAGCAGCTTGGGGACTAGCGGGATTTACGAGCAGTACTTC. The chain carries TRBV5-1 and TRBJ2-7, with TRBD2 identical over 12 bases. The J segment lost 4 bases and the V segment lost 0 bases, leaving 2 bases of the junction unmatched. The CDR3 covers 15 residues. CDR1 and CDR2 (germline): SGHRS, YFSETQ.

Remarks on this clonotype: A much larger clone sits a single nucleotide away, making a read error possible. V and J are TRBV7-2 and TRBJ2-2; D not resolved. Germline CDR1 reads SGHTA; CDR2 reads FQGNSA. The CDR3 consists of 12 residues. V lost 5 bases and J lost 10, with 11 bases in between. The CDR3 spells CASSPVMEELFF. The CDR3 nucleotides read TGTGCCAGCAGCCCAGTAATGGAGGAGCTGTTTTTT.

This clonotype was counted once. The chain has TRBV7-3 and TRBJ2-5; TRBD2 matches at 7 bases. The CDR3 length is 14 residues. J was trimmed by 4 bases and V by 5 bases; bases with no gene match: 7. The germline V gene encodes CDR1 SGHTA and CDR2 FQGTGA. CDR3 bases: TGTGCCAGCAGCCTCGCGGGAGAGGGAGAGACCCAGTACTTC. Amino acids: CASSLAGEGETQYF.

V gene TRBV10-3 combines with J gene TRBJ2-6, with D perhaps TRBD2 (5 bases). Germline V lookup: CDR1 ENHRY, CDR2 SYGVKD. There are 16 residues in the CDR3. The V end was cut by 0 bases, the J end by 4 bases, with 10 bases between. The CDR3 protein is CAISESMGVGANVLTF. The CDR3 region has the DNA TGTGCCATCAGTGAGTCGATGGGAGTCGGGGCCAACGTCCTGACTTTC.

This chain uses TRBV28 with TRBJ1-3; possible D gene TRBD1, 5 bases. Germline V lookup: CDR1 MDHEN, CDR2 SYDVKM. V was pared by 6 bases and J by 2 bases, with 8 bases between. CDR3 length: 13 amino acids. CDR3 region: CASRGGAGNTIYF. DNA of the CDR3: TGTGCCAGCAGGGGGGGAGCTGGAAACACCATATATTTT.

Written as DNA, the CDR3 is TGTGCCAGCAGCAGACAGCCCGTGTCTGGAAACACCATATATTTT. Residues: CASSRQPVSGNTIYF. The chain combines TRBV11-2 with TRBJ1-3, with D maybe TRBD1 (5 bases). Germline V gene sequence: CDR1 SGHAT, CDR2 FQNNGV. V dropped 5 bases and J dropped 1 base, with 12 bases sitting between them. The CDR3 extends over 15 amino acids.

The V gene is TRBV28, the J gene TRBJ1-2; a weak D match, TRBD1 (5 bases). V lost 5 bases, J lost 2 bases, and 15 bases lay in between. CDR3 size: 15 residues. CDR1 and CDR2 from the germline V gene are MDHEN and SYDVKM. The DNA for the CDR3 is TGTGCCAGCAGTCCGAGCGGGGACTGGAACTATGGCTACACCTTC. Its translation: CASSPSGDWNYGYTF.

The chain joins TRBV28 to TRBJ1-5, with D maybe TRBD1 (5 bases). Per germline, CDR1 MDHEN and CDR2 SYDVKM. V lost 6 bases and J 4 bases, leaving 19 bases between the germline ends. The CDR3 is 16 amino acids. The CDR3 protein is CASRGGGRYGNQPQHF. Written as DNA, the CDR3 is TGTGCCAGCAGGGGGGGGGGTAGGTATGGAAATCAGCCCCAGCATTTT.

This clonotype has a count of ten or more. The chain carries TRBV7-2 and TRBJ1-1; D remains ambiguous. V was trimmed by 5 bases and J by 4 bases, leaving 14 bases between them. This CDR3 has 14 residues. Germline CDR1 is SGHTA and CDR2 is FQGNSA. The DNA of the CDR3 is TGTGCCAGCAGCCCTAATGTACTAAGCACTGAAGCTTTCTTT. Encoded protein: CASSPNVLSTEAFF.

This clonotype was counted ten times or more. CDR3 in DNA: TGCAGTGGTATAGATGGGCCCGGGGAGCAGTTCTTC. It translates to CSGIDGPGEQFF. The V and J genes are TRBV20-1 and TRBJ2-1; D not resolved. The ends were cut back, 7 bases at V and 10 bases at J, with 17 bases in the middle. Germline lookup yields CDR1 DFQATT and CDR2 SNEGSKA (reference sequence). The CDR3 is made up of 12 amino acids.

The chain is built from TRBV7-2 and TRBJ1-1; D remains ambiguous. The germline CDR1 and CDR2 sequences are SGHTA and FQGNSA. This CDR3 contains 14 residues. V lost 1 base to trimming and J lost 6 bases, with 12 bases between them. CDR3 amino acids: CASSLDPTTPEAFF. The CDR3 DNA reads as TGTGCCAGCAGCTTAGACCCCACGACCCCTGAAGCTTTCTTT.

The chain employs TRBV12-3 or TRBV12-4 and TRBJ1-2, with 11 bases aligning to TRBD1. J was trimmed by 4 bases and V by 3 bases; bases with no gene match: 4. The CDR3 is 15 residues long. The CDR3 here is CASSFRTGGSYGYTF. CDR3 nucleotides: TGTGCCAGCAGTTTCCGGACAGGGGGCTCCTATGGCTACACCTTC.

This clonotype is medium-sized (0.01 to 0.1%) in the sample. The CDR3 DNA is TGTGCCAGCAGCTTAGCTCTAGGGGGGACGAGCGATCAGCCCCAGCATTTT. Amino acid sequence: CASSLALGGTSDQPQHF. The chain employs TRBV7-2 and TRBJ1-5; tentatively, D is TRBD1 (6 bases). The CDR3 loop spans 17 amino acids. The germline gives CDR1 SGHTA, CDR2 FQGNSA. V lost 0 bases to trimming and J lost 5 bases, with 17 bases between them.

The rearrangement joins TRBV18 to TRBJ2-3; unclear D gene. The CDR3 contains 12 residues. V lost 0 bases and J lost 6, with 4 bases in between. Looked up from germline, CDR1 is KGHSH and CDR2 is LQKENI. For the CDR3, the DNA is TGTGCCAGCTCACCACCGAGGGATACGCAGTATTTT. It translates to CASSPPRDTQYF.

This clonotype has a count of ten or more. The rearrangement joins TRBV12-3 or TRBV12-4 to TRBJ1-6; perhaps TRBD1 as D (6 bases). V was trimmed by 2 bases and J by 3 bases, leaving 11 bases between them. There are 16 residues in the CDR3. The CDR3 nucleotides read TGTGCCAGCAGTTTAAGGCAGGGGATCTATAATTCACCCCTCCACTTT. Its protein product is CASSLRQGIYNSPLHF.

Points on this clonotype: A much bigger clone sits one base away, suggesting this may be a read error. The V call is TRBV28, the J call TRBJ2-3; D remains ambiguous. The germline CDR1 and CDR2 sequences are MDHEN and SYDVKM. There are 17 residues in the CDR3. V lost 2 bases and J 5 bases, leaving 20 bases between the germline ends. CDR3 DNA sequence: TGTGCCAGCAGTTTAGAATTCTCAATTTCCACGGTAGATACGCAGTATTTT. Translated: CASSLEFSISTVDTQYF.

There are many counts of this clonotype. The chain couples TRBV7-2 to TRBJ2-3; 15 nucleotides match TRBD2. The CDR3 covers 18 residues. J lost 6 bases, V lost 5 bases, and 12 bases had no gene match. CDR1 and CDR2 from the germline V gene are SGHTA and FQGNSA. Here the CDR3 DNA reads TGTGCCAGCAGCCCCAAAACCGGGACTAGCGGGGGGATGGATACGCAGTATTTT. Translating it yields CASSPKTGTSGGMDTQYF.

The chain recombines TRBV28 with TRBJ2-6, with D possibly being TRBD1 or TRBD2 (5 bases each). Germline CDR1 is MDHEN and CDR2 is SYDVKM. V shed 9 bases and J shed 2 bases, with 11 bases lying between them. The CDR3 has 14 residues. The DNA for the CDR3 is TGTGCCAGTAAGAGGGGCGCTGGGGCCAACGTCCTGACTTTC. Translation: CASKRGAGANVLTF.